Here is one T cell receptor (beta chain) with its context. Trimming shortened V by 4 bases and J by 3 bases, and 16 bases separated the two germline ends. This CDR3 spans 15 amino acids. CDR1 and CDR2 (germline): SGHDT, YYEEEE. TCRdb's copy holds only in-frame clones and misses some; the assay was immunoSEQ multiplex PCR. Seen here are 15,000 to 20,000 clones, around 78% observed once, and the top ten hold roughly 20%. The source of the sample is a study of sequential checkpoint blockade in melanoma. Treatment indicated: randomized to nivolumab then ipilimumab (arm A) or the reverse (arm B). The source material was CD8+ T cells sorted from blood (inferred from file names), sampled from a patient given nivolumab and ipilimumab in sequence. V is TRBV5-6 and J is TRBJ1-2, with D perhaps TRBD1 (6 bases). The clonotype comes from a human donor with melanoma. The CDR3, as DNA: TGTGCCAGCAGCCCGAAAGCTGACAGGTACTATGGCTACACCTTC. This encodes CASSPKADRYYGYTF.